The T cell receptor (beta chain) under discussion was sequenced for a study of OX40 agonist ivuxolimab in advanced cancers. Study context: Participants, around 80% male, averaged approximately 56 years of age, ranging from about 23 to 85. Partial responses were achieved by three patients, one with hepatocellular carcinoma and two with cutaneous melanoma.

Patients who had autoimmune disease history or got systemic immunosuppression were left out. CDR1 KGHSH and CDR2 LQKENI come from the germline V gene. V was clipped by 4 bases and J by 8 bases, with 9 bases between them. The CDR3 has 13 residues. Points on this clone: Antigen unknown.

Some clones are missing from TCRdb's copy, which holds only in-frame ones; the method was immunoSEQ multiplex PCR. The data hold around 40,000 clones, with roughly 82% observed a single time. Broader study findings: More expanded clones were seen, on average, in CD8+ T cells than in CD4+.

The receptor's source is an adult with an advanced solid tumor such as melanoma, head and neck, liver or kidney cancer. The sample in question was CD4+ or CD8+ T cells sorted from blood, obtained in a trial of the OX40 agonist ivuxolimab. The chain recombines TRBV18 with TRBJ1-6; D ambiguous. The CDR3 here is CASSRQGDSPLHF. CDR3 bases: TGTGCCAGCTCACGGCAAGGAGATTCACCCCTCCACTTT. The full variable domain, completed using reference TRBV18 and TRBJ1-6, is NAGVMQNPRHLVRRRGQEARLRCSPMKGHSHVYWYRQLPEEGLKFMVYLQKENIIDESGMPKERFSAEFPKEGPSILRIQQVVRGDSAAYFCASSRQGDSPLHFGNGTRLTVT.